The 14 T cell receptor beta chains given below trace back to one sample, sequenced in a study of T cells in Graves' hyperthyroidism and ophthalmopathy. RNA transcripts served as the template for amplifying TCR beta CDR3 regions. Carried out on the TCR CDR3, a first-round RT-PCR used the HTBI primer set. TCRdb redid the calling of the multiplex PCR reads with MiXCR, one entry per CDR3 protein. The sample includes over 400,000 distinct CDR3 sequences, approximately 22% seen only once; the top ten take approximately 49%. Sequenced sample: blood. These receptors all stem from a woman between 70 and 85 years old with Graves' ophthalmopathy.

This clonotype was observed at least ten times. The CDR3 DNA reads as TGTGCCAGCAGTTTCTCAGGGGGCGCAGATACGCAGTATTTT. It specifies CASSFSGGADTQYF. The chain links TRBV28 to TRBJ2-3; TRBD1 matches 8 bases. The germline V gene encodes CDR1 MDHEN and CDR2 SYDVKM. The CDR3 is 14 amino acids. The trim removed 3 bases at V and 4 bases at J, leaving 3 bases unmatched.

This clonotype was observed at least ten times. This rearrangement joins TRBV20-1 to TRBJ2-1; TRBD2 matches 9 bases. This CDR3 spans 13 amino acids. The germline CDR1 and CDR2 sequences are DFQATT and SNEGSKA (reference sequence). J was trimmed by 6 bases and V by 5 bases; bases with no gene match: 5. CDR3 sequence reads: CSAPLAGINEQFF. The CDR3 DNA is TGCAGTGCTCCCCTAGCGGGGATCAATGAGCAGTTCTTC.

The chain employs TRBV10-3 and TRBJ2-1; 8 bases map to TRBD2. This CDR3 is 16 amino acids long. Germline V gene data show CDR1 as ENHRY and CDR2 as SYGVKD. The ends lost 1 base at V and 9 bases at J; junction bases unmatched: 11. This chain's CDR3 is CAISEFSGGPIGEQFF. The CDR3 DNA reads TGTGCCATCAGTGAGTTTTCGGGAGGGCCTATTGGTGAGCAGTTCTTC.

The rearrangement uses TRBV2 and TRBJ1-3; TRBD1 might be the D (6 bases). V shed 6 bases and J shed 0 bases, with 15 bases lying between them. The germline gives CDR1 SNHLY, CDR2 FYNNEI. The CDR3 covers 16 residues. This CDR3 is CASSLNRALSGNTIYF. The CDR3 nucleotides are TGTGCCAGCAGCCTGAACAGGGCCCTCTCTGGAAACACCATATATTTT.

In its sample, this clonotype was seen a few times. CDR3 DNA: TGCAGTGCTAGCGAGGGGAACTATGGCTACACCTTC. Protein sequence: CSASEGNYGYTF. The chain recombines TRBV20-1 with TRBJ1-2, with a tentative D call TRBD1 (5 bases). Trimming removed 3 bases at V and 2 bases at J, with 7 bases between. This CDR3 is built from 12 residues. Per the germline V gene, CDR1 is DFQATT and CDR2 is SNEGSKA (reference sequence).

The DNA for the CDR3 is TGTGCCAGCAGCTTAGAACACTACAATGAGCAGTTCTTC. Translation: CASSLEHYNEQFF. This sequence joins TRBV11-3 and TRBJ2-1, with no clear D. The CDR3 runs to 13 residues. Trimming pared 0 bases from V and 3 bases from J, leaving 3 bases between. In germline, CDR1 is SGHNT, CDR2 YENEEA.

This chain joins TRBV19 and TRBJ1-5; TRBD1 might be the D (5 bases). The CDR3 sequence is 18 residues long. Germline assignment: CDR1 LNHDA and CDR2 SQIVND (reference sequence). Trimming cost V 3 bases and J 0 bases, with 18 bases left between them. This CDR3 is CASSIGQGAFHSNQPQHF. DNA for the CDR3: TGTGCCAGTAGTATCGGGCAGGGAGCCTTTCATAGCAATCAGCCCCAGCATTTT.

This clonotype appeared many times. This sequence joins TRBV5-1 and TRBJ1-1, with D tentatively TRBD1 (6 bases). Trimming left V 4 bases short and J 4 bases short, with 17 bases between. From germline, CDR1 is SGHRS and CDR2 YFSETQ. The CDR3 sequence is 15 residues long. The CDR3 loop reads CASSGQRGAGTEAFF. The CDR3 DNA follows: TGCGCCAGCAGCGGACAAAGGGGGGCGGGCACTGAAGCTTTCTTT.

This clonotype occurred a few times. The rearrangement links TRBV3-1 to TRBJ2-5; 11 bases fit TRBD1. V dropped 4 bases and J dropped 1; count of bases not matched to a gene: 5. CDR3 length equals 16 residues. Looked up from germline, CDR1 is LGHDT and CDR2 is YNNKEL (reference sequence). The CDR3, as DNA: TGTGCCAGCAGCCGTCTTGGGACAGGGGGCCAAGAGACCCAGTACTTC. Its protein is CASSRLGTGGQETQYF.

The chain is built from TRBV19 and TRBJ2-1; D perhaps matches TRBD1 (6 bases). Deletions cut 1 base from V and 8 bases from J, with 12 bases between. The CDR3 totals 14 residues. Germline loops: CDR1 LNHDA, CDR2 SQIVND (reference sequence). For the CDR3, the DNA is TGTGCCAGTAGTATAGGAGACAGGCGGCATGAGCAGTTCTTC. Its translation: CASSIGDRRHEQFF.

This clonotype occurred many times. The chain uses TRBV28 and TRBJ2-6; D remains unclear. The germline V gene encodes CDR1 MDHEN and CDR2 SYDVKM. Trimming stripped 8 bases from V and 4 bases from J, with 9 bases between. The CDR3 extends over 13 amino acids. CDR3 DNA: TGTGCCAGCTTGCATTCCGGGGCCAACGTCCTGACTTTC. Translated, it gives CASLHSGANVLTF. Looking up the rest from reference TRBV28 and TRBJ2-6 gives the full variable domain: DVKVTQSSRYLVKRTGEKVFLECVQDMDHENMFWYRQDPGLGLRLIYFSYDVKMKEKGDIPEGYSVSREKKERFSLILESASTNQTSMYLCASLHSGANVLTFGAGSRLTVL.

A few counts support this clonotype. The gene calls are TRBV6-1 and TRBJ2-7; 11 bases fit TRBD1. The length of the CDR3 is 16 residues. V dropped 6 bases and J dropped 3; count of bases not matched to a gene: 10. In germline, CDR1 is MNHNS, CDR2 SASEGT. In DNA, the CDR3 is TGTGCCAGCAGCACCACACCCGGGACAGGGGGCTACGAGCAGTACTTC. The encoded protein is CASSTTPGTGGYEQYF.

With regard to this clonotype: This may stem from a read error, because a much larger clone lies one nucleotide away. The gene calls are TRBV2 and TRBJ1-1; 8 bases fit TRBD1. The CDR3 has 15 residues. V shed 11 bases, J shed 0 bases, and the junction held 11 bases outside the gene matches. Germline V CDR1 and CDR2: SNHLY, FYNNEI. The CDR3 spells CACPTGDFVNTEAFF. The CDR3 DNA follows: TGTGCCTGCCCGACAGGGGACTTTGTGAACACTGAAGCTTTCTTT.

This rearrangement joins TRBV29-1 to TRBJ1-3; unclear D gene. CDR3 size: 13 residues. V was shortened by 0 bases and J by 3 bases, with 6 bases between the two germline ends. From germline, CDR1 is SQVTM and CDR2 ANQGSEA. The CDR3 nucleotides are TGCAGCGTTGAAGACACAGATGGAAACACCATATATTTT. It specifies CSVEDTDGNTIYF.